These T cell receptor beta chains were read from a single sample in a study of T-cell reconstitution after alpha-beta-depleted transplantation in children. From the PCR reads, TCRdb called clonotypes with MiXCR, one entry per CDR3 protein. This table holds about 500,000 distinct CDR3 sequences, roughly 11% found once. This material consisted of PBMCs, mostly from graft donor cells, taken 180 days after TCRalphabeta/CD19-depleted stem cell transplant. Receptors were obtained from a female patient aged 2 to 10 who had a stem cell transplant for aplastic anemia, so the T cells may come from the graft donor. The CDR3 runs from the conserved cysteine through the conserved F or W. D genes are given only for firm matches. Rows give clone size only sometimes, using once, few, many, or a class for an expanded clone.

clone_size j_call d_call v_call cdr3_nt cdr3_aa
. TRBJ2-3 TRBD2 TRBV30 TGTGCCTGGAAGGGCCATACTAGCGTCGGCACAGATACGCAGTATTTT CAWKGHTSVGTDTQYF
few TRBJ1-1 . TRBV7-9 TGTGCCAGCAGCTTCTCAGGGAACGAAGCTTTCTTT CASSFSGNEAFF
few TRBJ2-1 . TRBV5-1 TGCGCCAGCAGCGACGGGTATCGAAGCTCCTACAATGAGCAGTTCTTC CASSDGYRSSYNEQFF
few TRBJ1-1 . TRBV28 TGTGCCTCCGAGGGTACTCTAATGAACACTGAAGCTTTCTTT CASEGTLMNTEAFF
. TRBJ2-5 . TRBV14 TGTGCCAGCAGCCAAAGCGCGGGACCGGGGCAAGAGACCCAGTACTTC CASSQSAGPGQETQYF
. TRBJ2-7 TRBD1 TRBV4-3 TGCGCCAGCAGCCAGGGACAGGATCTTAAGCAGTACTTC CASSQGQDLKQYF
few TRBJ2-2 . TRBV20-1 TGCAGTGCTCCAATGGAGGGATGGTACACCGGGGAGCTGTTTTTT CSAPMEGWYTGELFF
many TRBJ1-1 TRBD1 TRBV28 TGTGCCAGCAGTTTCCCGAGCAGGGGGCAGGTGTGGGACACTGAAGCTTTCTTT CASSFPSRGQVWDTEAFF
. TRBJ2-3 . TRBV11-3 TGTGCCAGCAGCGCGGGGCTGCCCCGCTCCGATACGCAGTATTTT CASSAGLPRSDTQYF
. TRBJ1-2 . TRBV20-1 TGCAGTGCTAGACCCCTGACCCTGCCCAACTCTGGCGACACCTTC CSARPLTLPNSGDTF
. TRBJ2-2 . TRBV25-1 TGTGCCAGCAGTGAAGCGTTCGGTAGAAACGGGGAGCTGTTTTTT CASSEAFGRNGELFF